This T cell receptor (beta chain) derives from a study of cytomegalovirus exposure and HLA in healthy donors. There are 15 residues in the CDR3. Germline values: CDR1 SEHNR, CDR2 FQNEAQ (reference sequence). The V gene end was trimmed by 5 bases and the J gene end by 8 bases; junction bases not matched to a gene: 12. PCR amplification relied on 60 Vbeta primers (plus 13 Jbeta primers). Assay used: immunoSEQ multiplex PCR; TCRdb lists only in-frame clones, some missing. Seen here are around 120,000 clones, 80% observed once, and the top ten hold 8.5% to 10%. The sequence was collected from a female donor in good health and CMV-seropositive. Sequences were obtained from PBMCs. The rearrangement links TRBV7-9 to TRBJ1-2; 9 bases align to TRBD1. DNA of the CDR3: TGTGCCAGCAGCCCCCATCTAGACAGGGGGGGAGGCTACACCTTC. Its translation: CASSPHLDRGGGYTF.